These 21 T cell receptor beta chains were all obtained from the same sample, sequenced in a study of cytotoxic CD8 clonotypes in ibrutinib-treated CLL. Repertoires were generated with immunoSEQ multiplex PCR, while TCRdb's copy carries only in-frame clones and drops some. The sample lists roughly 160,000 clones; 70% to 85% were seen once. This sample comprised PBMCs, obtained after 12 months of ibrutinib treatment. All receptors come from a human donor with chronic lymphocytic leukemia.

The CDR3 sequence: CASSYTSGSSYEQYF. The DNA for the CDR3 is TGTGCCAGCAGCTATACTAGCGGTAGCTCCTACGAGCAGTACTTC. J is TRBJ2-7 and V is TRBV27; 8 nucleotides match TRBD2. Germline CDR1 is MNHEY and CDR2 is SMNVEV (reference sequence). Trimming removed 6 bases from V and 0 bases from J; junction bases left unmatched: 7. The CDR3 extends over 15 amino acids.

This chain joins TRBV9 and TRBJ2-7, with 8 positions matching TRBD2. The CDR3 length is 16 residues. V shed 0 bases, J shed 7 bases, and the junction held 12 bases outside the gene matches. Germline-derived CDR1 and CDR2 are SGDLS and YYNGEE. The DNA of the CDR3 is TGTGCCAGCAGCGTAGCCCCCGCCGGGGGGGCAAGGGAGCAGTACTTC. Residues: CASSVAPAGGAREQYF.

Here the CDR3 DNA reads TGTGCCAGCAGCGTAGTTGATCTAGCGGGAGGCCGCCCGGAGACCCAGTACTTC. Translation gives CASSVVDLAGGRPETQYF. The chain carries TRBV9 and TRBJ2-5, with 11 bases aligning to TRBD2. Germline assignment: CDR1 SGDLS and CDR2 YYNGEE. The CDR3 is made up of 18 amino acids. Trimming cost V 0 bases and J 5 bases; bases outside gene matches: 12. The entire variable domain, with the rest obtained from reference TRBV9 and TRBJ2-5, is as follows: DSGVTQTPKHLITATGQRVTLRCSPRSGDLSVYWYQQSLDQGLQFLIQYYNGEERAKGNILERFSAQQFPDLHSELNLSSLELGDSALYFCASSVVDLAGGRPETQYFGPGTRLLVL.

CDR3 sequence: CASSSRGSSTDTQYF. The CDR3 nucleotides read TGTGCCAGTAGTAGCCGGGGCAGCTCCACAGATACGCAGTATTTT. The gene calls are TRBV19 and TRBJ2-3; D could derive from TRBD1 or TRBD2 (5 bases each). Per the germline V gene, CDR1 is LNHDA and CDR2 is SQIVND (reference sequence). The germline V and J ends were trimmed by 4 bases and 2 bases, with 13 bases remaining between them. The CDR3 is 15 amino acids.

CDR3 sequence: CASSLLGGAETQYF. For the CDR3, the DNA is TGTGCCAGCAGCTTATTAGGGGGGGCAGAGACCCAGTACTTC. The chain employs TRBV7-3 and TRBJ2-5, with a weak D call TRBD2 (7 bases). This CDR3 has 14 residues. Looked up from germline, CDR1 is SGHTA and CDR2 is FQGTGA. V lost 2 bases and J lost 4, with 11 bases in between.

The chain recombines TRBV6-5 with TRBJ1-2, with a tentative D call TRBD1 (5 bases). The germline gives CDR1 MNHEY, CDR2 SVGAGI. This CDR3 contains 13 residues. V was cut by 6 bases and J by 4 bases, with 12 bases left in between. As DNA, the CDR3 is TGTGCCAGCAGAGCAGGGCCTGGCTATGGCTACACCTTC. Its translation: CASRAGPGYGYTF.

This CDR3 reads CASSFIGGTYEQYF. The CDR3 nucleotides read TGTGCCAGCAGTTTTATAGGGGGGACCTACGAGCAGTACTTC. The chain has TRBV6-6 and TRBJ2-7; either TRBD1 or TRBD2 may supply D (6 bases each). This CDR3 spans 14 amino acids. Deletions cut 4 bases from V and 2 bases from J, with 12 bases between. Germline V gene sequence: CDR1 MNHNY, CDR2 SVGAGI (reference sequence).

V is TRBV11-3 and J is TRBJ1-3; D remains ambiguous. The V end lost 6 bases, the J end lost 2 bases, and 8 bases lay between the germline ends. The CDR3 has 13 amino acids. Germline lookup yields CDR1 SGHNT and CDR2 YENEEA. The DNA of the CDR3 is TGTGCCAGCAGTAAGGGAACTGGAAACACCATATATTTT. Amino acids: CASSKGTGNTIYF.

This clone was seen only a few times. This chain links TRBV7-2 with TRBJ2-3; D not resolved. The germline V gene encodes CDR1 SGHTA and CDR2 FQGNSA. V was trimmed by 4 bases and J by 8 bases, leaving 10 bases between them. CDR3 length: 12 residues. In DNA, the CDR3 is TGTGCCAGCAGCTCCCAGACGCTTACGCAGTATTTT. Its protein is CASSSQTLTQYF.

This clone was observed a few times. The gene calls are TRBV28 and TRBJ1-2, with a weak D call TRBD1 (6 bases). Germline V gene lookup returns CDR1 MDHEN and CDR2 SYDVKM. Trimming removed 4 bases at V and 7 bases at J, with 10 bases between. The CDR3 extends over 12 amino acids. The CDR3 protein is CASSSQGGGYTF. The CDR3 DNA reads as TGTGCCAGCAGTTCACAGGGAGGTGGCTACACCTTC.

J is TRBJ2-7 and V is TRBV7-6, with D maybe TRBD2 (6 bases). Trimming pared 5 bases from V and 1 base from J, leaving 12 bases between. CDR3 length equals 14 residues. Germline assignment: CDR1 SGHVS and CDR2 FNYEAQ. The CDR3 loop is CASSKTAGSYEQYF. In nucleotides, the CDR3 is TGTGCCAGCAGCAAAACGGCGGGATCCTACGAGCAGTACTTC.

The genes are TRBV5-4 and TRBJ2-2; 8 bases agree with TRBD1. Germline loops: CDR1 SGHNT, CDR2 YYREEE (reference sequence). CDR3 size: 17 residues. J lost 2 bases, V lost 0 bases, and 6 bases had no gene match. CDR3 protein: CASSLAPAGGNTGELFF. The DNA for the CDR3 is TGTGCCAGCAGCTTGGCCCCGGCAGGGGGCAACACCGGGGAGCTGTTTTTT.

The chain uses TRBV6-4 and TRBJ1-4; no firm D call. Trimming removed 2 bases from V and 8 bases from J, with 18 bases in between. The V gene's germline CDR1 is MRHNA and CDR2 SNTAGT. CDR3 length equals 16 residues. For the CDR3, the DNA is TGTGCCAGCAGTGACCCCTGGAGGGAAGGGTGCGAAAAACTGTTTTTT. Translating gives CASSDPWREGCEKLFF.

The chain has TRBV9 and TRBJ1-3, with unresolved D. Germline V CDR1 and CDR2: SGDLS, YYNGEE. The CDR3 loop spans 16 amino acids. The V end lost 1 base, the J end lost 0 bases, and 11 bases lay between the germline ends. The CDR3 here is CASSVNNGVSGNTIYF. CDR3 in DNA: TGTGCCAGCAGCGTAAATAACGGCGTCTCTGGAAACACCATATATTTT.

This chain uses TRBV28 with TRBJ1-2; D gene uncertain. Germline V gives CDR1 MDHEN, CDR2 SYDVKM. The germline V and J ends were trimmed by 6 bases and 6 bases, with 11 bases remaining between them. This CDR3 has 12 amino acids. CDR3 amino acids: CASRFRSDGYTF. The CDR3, as DNA: TGTGCCAGCAGGTTCCGGAGCGATGGCTACACCTTC.

This chain links TRBV29-1 with TRBJ2-2; D remains unclear. Trimming cost V 4 bases and J 6 bases, with 12 bases left between them. CDR3 length equals 13 residues. Germline CDR1 SQVTM, CDR2 ANQGSEA. The chain's CDR3 is CSVGRSVAGELFF. CDR3 coding DNA: TGCAGCGTTGGAAGGTCCGTCGCCGGGGAGCTGTTTTTT.

The CDR3 loop reads CASSLGQGGLVLNSPLHF. CDR3 in DNA: TGTGCCAGCAGTTTGGGACAGGGGGGCCTTGTCCTAAATTCACCCCTCCACTTT. The V gene is TRBV28, the J gene TRBJ1-6; 11 positions agree with TRBD1. Germline CDR1 reads MDHEN; CDR2 reads SYDVKM. There are 18 residues in the CDR3. V shed 3 bases, J shed 7 bases, and the junction held 11 bases outside the gene matches.

The genes are TRBV28 and TRBJ2-7, with 9 bases fitting TRBD1. Trimming at V came to 6 bases and at J to 2 bases, leaving 5 bases not matched to a gene. Germline loops: CDR1 MDHEN, CDR2 SYDVKM. This CDR3 has 14 residues. This chain's CDR3 is CASSPDRGTYEQYF. The CDR3 DNA sequence: TGTGCCAGCAGCCCGGACAGGGGAACCTACGAGCAGTACTTC.

The genes are TRBV10-3 and TRBJ1-4; D is possibly TRBD1 (6 bases). The CDR3 sequence is 18 residues long. Trimming took 3 bases from V and 0 from J, leaving 17 bases between them. CDR1 is ENHRY, CDR2 SYGVKD, per germline. CDR3 sequence reads: CAISDFAWGQATNEKLFF. In nucleotides, the CDR3 is TGTGCCATCAGTGATTTCGCCTGGGGGCAAGCAACTAATGAAAAACTGTTTTTT.

This clone was counted only a few times. V gene TRBV11-1 combines with J gene TRBJ2-1, with 10 bases identical to TRBD2. The V and J ends lost 1 base and 15 bases, in that order; junction bases with no gene match: 6. CDR1 and CDR2 (germline): SGHAT, FQDESV (reference sequence). The CDR3 consists of 13 residues. The CDR3 sequence is CASSLEPSGRRFF. CDR3 coding DNA: TGTGCCAGCAGCTTAGAGCCTAGCGGGAGACGGTTCTTC.

This clone showed up just once. A read error may account for a junction end that differs from germline. The V and J genes are TRBV14 and TRBJ2-1; TRBD2 is a possible D gene (5 bases). Germline V CDR1 and CDR2: SGHDN, FVKESK. The CDR3 has 13 amino acids. CDR3 amino acids: CASSPSTARERFF. The CDR3, as DNA: TGTGCCAGCAGCCCATCCACGGCTAGGGAGCGGTTCTTC.